Sequencing of this TCR beta chain was carried out in a study of cytomegalovirus exposure and HLA in healthy donors. The CDR3 is 14 residues long. Trimming at V came to 2 bases and at J to 9 bases, leaving 8 bases not matched to a gene. Germline V lookup: CDR1 SGHAT, CDR2 FQDESV (reference sequence). Amplification used 60 Vbeta primers and 13 Jbeta primers. Sequencing used immunoSEQ multiplex PCR; TCRdb keeps in-frame clones, though not all of them. The sample has some 150,000 clones, approximately 79% seen once. The clonotype originates from a man aged 50-59 years in good health and CMV-seropositive. Material: PBMCs. The chain carries TRBV11-1 and TRBJ2-7, with 9 bases identical to TRBD1. The CDR3, as DNA: TGTGCCAGCAGCTTACGGGACAGGGTCAACGGGCAGTACTTC. Residues: CASSLRDRVNGQYF.